This T cell receptor (beta chain) is drawn from a study of regulatory T cells in long-lasting Graves disease. CDR1 is SGDLS, CDR2 YYNGEE, per germline. The CDR3 is made up of 14 amino acids. With 3 bases clipped from V and 1 base from J, the junction kept 1 base outside the gene matches. Time point given: newly diagnosed GD, antithyroid drugs for less than 3 months. PBMC RNA was the source of the TCR library. This clonotype turned up a few times. Construction of the TCR beta libraries employed iRepertoire HTBI primers in conjunction with Arm-PCR of CDR3 regions. MiXCR was run by TCRdb on the multiplex PCR reads, yielding one entry per CDR3 protein. Of hundreds of thousands of distinct CDR3 sequences listed, about 12% are singletons. A further study also used this sample, focusing on T cells in Graves' hyperthyroidism and ophthalmopathy. This second report adds: Uncontrolled infection, other autoimmune disease, pregnancy or lactation disqualified patients from enrolment.

Sample: peripheral blood mononuclear cells (PBMCs), taken at new diagnosis, from a patient treated with antithyroid drugs. The TCR comes from a woman aged 25 to 39 with Graves disease. This chain joins TRBV9 and TRBJ2-5, with 9 bases lining up with TRBD2. Here the CDR3 DNA reads TGTGCCAGCAGCGCTAGCGGGGTCCAAGAGACCCAGTACTTC. Its translation is CASSASGVQETQYF.